Presented here are 10 T cell receptor beta chains from one specimen sequenced in a study of cytomegalovirus exposure and HLA in healthy donors. The PCR used 60 Vbeta and 13 Jbeta primers. The repertoire was sequenced with immunoSEQ multiplex PCR; TCRdb's copy has only in-frame clones and lacks some. The table lists fewer than 85,000 clones, under 80% of them singletons. The sample consisted of PBMCs. Receptors originate from a man between 18 and 29 years old in good health and CMV-seropositive.

The chain recombines TRBV11-1 with TRBJ2-7; TRBD2 matches at 8 bases. There are 15 residues in the CDR3. Germline V gene data show CDR1 as SGHAT and CDR2 as FQDESV (reference sequence). Trimming cost V 6 bases and J 3 bases; bases outside gene matches: 10. The CDR3 DNA sequence: TGTGCCAGCAGTGCACTAGCGGCGGGATTCTACGAGCAGTACTTC. Its translation: CASSALAAGFYEQYF.

As DNA, the CDR3 is TGTGCCAGCCGGGACAGGGGAGATACGCAGTATTTT. Amino acid sequence: CASRDRGDTQYF. This chain uses TRBV2 with TRBJ2-3; 10 bases align to TRBD1. The CDR3 length is 12 residues. V lost 8 bases and J lost 5; bases outside the gene matches: 1. Germline CDR1 SNHLY, CDR2 FYNNEI.

The genes are TRBV5-1 and TRBJ2-7; D uncertain. The CDR3 is made up of 15 amino acids. Germline assignment: CDR1 SGHRS and CDR2 YFSETQ. V lost 4 bases, J lost 2 bases, and 16 bases lay in between. The CDR3, as DNA: TGCGCCAGCAGCGCGGCTAGTTCCCCACCCTACGAGCAGTACTTC. This sequence encodes CASSAASSPPYEQYF.

This clone was detected many times. The chain employs TRBV6-1 and TRBJ1-1, with D possibly being TRBD1 (6 bases). The V end lost 7 bases, the J end lost 6 bases, and 18 bases lay between the germline ends. This CDR3 has 14 residues. Per the germline V gene, CDR1 is MNHNS and CDR2 is SASEGT. CDR3: CASIQTGFTSEAFF. CDR3 coding DNA: TGTGCCAGCATTCAGACAGGTTTTACATCTGAAGCTTTCTTT.

The V gene is TRBV6-5, the J gene TRBJ1-2, with D possibly matching TRBD1 (6 bases). Trimming removed 11 bases from V and 4 bases from J, with 14 bases in between. The CDR3 consists of 12 residues. The V gene's germline CDR1 is MNHEY and CDR2 SVGAGI. The CDR3 loop reads CASYGRGYGYTF. The CDR3 DNA reads as TGTGCCTCTTACGGCAGGGGCTATGGCTACACCTTC.

This sequence joins TRBV7-9 and TRBJ1-2; D gene unclear. The CDR3 loop spans 13 amino acids. Between the trimmed V and J ends, which lost 1 base and 8 bases, there was a span of 11 bases. CDR1 and CDR2 from the germline V gene are SEHNR and FQNEAQ (reference sequence). Written as DNA, the CDR3 is TGTGCCAGCAGCTTAGACCAAACTCGGGGCTACACCTTC. Its protein is CASSLDQTRGYTF.

The chain is built from TRBV7-8 and TRBJ2-1, with D unclear. This CDR3 spans 15 amino acids. V lost 3 bases, J lost 2 bases, and 11 bases lay in between. The germline CDR1 and CDR2 sequences are SGHVS and FQNEAQ. CDR3 amino acids: CASSFTGYAYNEQFF. CDR3 DNA sequence: TGTGCCAGCAGCTTCACTGGTTACGCCTACAATGAGCAGTTCTTC.

This sequence joins TRBV6-5 and TRBJ2-7, with D hard to call. Trimming removed 6 bases at V and 2 bases at J, with 17 bases between. Germline V CDR1 and CDR2: MNHEY, SVGAGI. CDR3 length equals 15 residues. The chain's CDR3 is CASSHPKSSPYEQYF. CDR3 coding DNA: TGTGCCAGCAGCCACCCGAAAAGTAGCCCCTACGAGCAGTACTTC.

This chain connects TRBV10-3 to TRBJ2-3; 7 nucleotides agree with TRBD2. Trimming removed 6 bases from V and 0 bases from J; junction bases left unmatched: 9. CDR1 is ENHRY and CDR2 is SYGVKD in the germline V gene. The CDR3 covers 16 residues. This chain's CDR3 is CAIRRTREDSTDTQYF. The DNA of the CDR3 is TGTGCCATCAGGCGGACCCGGGAGGATAGCACAGATACGCAGTATTTT.

This clone showed up just a few times. The V and J genes are TRBV5-1 and TRBJ2-1, with D possibly being TRBD2 (6 bases). The CDR3 totals 13 residues. Between the trimmed V and J ends, which lost 0 bases and 14 bases, there was a span of 15 bases. Germline V gene lookup returns CDR1 SGHRS and CDR2 YFSETQ. As DNA, the CDR3 is TGCGCCAGCAGCTTGGCCGCGGCTAGCGAGGAGTTCTTC. Amino acid sequence: CASSLAAASEEFF.